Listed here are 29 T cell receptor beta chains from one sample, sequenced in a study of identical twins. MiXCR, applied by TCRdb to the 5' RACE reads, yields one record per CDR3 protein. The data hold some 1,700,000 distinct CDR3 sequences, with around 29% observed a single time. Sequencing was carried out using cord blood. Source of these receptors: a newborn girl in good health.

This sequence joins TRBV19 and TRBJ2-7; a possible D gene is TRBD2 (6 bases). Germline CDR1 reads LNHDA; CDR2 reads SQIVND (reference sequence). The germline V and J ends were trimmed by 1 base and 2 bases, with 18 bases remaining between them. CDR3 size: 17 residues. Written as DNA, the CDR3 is TGTGCCAGTAGTATAGGAGACGTACTAGCTGGGCCCTACGAGCAGTACTTC. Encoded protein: CASSIGDVLAGPYEQYF.

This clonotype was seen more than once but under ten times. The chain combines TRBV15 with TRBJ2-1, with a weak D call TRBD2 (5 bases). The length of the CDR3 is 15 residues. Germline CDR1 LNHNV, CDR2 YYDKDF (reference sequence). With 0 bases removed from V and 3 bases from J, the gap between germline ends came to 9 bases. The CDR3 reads CATSRDPGLYNEQFF. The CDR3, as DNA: TGTGCCACCAGCAGAGATCCCGGACTCTACAATGAGCAGTTCTTC.

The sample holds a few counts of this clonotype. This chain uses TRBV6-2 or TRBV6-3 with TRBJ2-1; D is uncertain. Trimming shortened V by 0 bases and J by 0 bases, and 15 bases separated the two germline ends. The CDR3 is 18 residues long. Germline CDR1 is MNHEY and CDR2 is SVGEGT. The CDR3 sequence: CASSYSLLLSSSYNEQFF. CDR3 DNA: TGTGCCAGCAGTTACTCACTCCTCCTCTCAAGCTCCTACAATGAGCAGTTCTTC.

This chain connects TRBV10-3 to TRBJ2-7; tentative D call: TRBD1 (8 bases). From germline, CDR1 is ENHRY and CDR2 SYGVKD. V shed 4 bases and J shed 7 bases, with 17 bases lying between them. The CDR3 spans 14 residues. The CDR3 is CAISVRGRGNEQYF. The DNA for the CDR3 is TGTGCCATCAGTGTCAGGGGGCGGGGGAATGAGCAGTACTTC.

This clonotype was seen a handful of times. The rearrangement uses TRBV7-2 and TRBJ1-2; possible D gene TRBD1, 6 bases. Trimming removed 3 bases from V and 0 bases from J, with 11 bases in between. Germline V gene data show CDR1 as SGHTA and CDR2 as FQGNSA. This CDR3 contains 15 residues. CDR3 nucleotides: TGTGCCAGCAGCTTGAATACAGGGCCTAACTATGGCTACACCTTC. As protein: CASSLNTGPNYGYTF.

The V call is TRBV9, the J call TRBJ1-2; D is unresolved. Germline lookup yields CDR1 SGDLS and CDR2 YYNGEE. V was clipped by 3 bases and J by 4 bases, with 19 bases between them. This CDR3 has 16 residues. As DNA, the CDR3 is TGTGCCAGCAGCGCCCACCCCTCTCGGGGAGGCTATGGCTACACCTTC. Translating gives CASSAHPSRGGYGYTF.

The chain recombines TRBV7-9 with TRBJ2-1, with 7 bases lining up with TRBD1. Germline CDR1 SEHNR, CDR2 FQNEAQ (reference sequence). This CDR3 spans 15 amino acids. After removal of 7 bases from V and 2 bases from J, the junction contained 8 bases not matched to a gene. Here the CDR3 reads CASTRQGDTYNEQFF. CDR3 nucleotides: TGTGCCAGCACCCGACAGGGCGACACCTACAATGAGCAGTTCTTC.

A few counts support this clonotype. Here the CDR3 reads CATSREQKNSPLHF. The CDR3 DNA follows: TGTGCCACCAGCAGAGAACAGAAAAATTCACCCCTCCACTTT. The chain has TRBV15 and TRBJ1-6; no clear D gene. The CDR3 extends over 14 amino acids. Trimming left V 0 bases short and J 7 bases short, with 7 bases between. Looked up from germline, CDR1 is LNHNV and CDR2 is YYDKDF (reference sequence).

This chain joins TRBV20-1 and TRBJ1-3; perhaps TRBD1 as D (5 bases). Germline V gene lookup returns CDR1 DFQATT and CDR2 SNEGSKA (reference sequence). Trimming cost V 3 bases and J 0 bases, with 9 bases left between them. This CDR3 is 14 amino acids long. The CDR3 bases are TGCAGTGCTAGGGCAGGGTCCTCTGGAAACACCATATATTTT. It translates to CSARAGSSGNTIYF.

CDR3 bases: TGCGCCAGCAGCCCGAAGCTAGGGGACGAGCAGTACTTC. It encodes CASSPKLGDEQYF. V usage is TRBV4-1 and J usage is TRBJ2-7; perhaps TRBD1 as D (5 bases). The CDR3 covers 13 residues. Trimming shortened V by 4 bases and J by 5 bases, and 12 bases separated the two germline ends. Germline assignment: CDR1 MGHRA and CDR2 YSYEKL.

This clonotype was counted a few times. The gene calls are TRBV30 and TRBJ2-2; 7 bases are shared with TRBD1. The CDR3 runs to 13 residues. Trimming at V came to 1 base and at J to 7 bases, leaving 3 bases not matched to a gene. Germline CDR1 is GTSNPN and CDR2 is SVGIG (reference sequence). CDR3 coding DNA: TGTGCCTGGAGTGGACAGGGAGTCGGGGAGCTGTTTTTT. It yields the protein CAWSGQGVGELFF.

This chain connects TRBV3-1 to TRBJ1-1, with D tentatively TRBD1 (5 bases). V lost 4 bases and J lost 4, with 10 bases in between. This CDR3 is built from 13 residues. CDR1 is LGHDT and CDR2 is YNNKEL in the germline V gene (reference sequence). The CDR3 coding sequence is TGTGCCAGCAGCCCCGGGGGGATCACTGAAGCTTTCTTT. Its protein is CASSPGGITEAFF.

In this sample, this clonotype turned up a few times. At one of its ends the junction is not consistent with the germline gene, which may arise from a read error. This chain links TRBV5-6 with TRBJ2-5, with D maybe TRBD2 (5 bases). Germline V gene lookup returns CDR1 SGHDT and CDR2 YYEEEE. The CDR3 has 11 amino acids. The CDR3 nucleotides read TGTGCCAGCAGCCTAGCAGAGGCCCAGTACTTC. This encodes CASSLAEAQYF.

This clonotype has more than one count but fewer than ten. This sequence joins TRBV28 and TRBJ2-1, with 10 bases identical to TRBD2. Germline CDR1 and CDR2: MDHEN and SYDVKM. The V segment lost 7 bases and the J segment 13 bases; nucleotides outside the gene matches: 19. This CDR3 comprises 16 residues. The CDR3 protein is CASTQTSSGRDAQQFF. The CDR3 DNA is TGTGCCAGCACACAGACCTCTAGCGGGAGAGACGCCCAACAGTTCTTC.

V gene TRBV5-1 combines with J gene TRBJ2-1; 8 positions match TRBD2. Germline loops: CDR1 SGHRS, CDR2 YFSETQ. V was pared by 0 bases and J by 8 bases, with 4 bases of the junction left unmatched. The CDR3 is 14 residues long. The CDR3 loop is CASSLGTSPYEQFF. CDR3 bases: TGCGCCAGCAGCTTGGGGACTAGCCCCTATGAGCAGTTCTTC.

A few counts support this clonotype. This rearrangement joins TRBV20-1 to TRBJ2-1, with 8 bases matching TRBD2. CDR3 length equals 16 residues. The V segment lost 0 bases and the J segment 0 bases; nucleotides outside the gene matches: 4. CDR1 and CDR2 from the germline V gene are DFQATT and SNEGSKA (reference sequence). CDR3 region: CSARDPGTSSYNEQFF. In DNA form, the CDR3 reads TGCAGTGCTAGAGATCCCGGGACTAGCTCCTACAATGAGCAGTTCTTC.

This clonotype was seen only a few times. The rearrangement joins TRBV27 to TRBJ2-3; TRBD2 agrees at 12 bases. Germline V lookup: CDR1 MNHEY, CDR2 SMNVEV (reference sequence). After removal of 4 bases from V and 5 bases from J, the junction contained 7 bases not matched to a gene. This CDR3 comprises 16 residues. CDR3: CASSSPLAGGGDTQYF. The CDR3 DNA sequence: TGTGCCAGCAGTTCCCCTCTAGCGGGAGGGGGAGATACGCAGTATTTT.

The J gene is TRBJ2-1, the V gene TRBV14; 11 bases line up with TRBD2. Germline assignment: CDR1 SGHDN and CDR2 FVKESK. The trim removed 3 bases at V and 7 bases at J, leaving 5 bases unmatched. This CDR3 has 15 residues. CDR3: CASSHQLAGVNEQFF. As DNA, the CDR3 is TGTGCCAGCAGCCACCAACTAGCGGGAGTGAATGAGCAGTTCTTC.

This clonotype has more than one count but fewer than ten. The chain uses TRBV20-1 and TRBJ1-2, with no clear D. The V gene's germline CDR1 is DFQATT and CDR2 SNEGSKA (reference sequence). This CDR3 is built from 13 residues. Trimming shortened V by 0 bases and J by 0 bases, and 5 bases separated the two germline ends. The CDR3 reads CSARDPPNYGYTF. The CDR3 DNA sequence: TGCAGTGCTAGAGATCCCCCTAACTATGGCTACACCTTC.

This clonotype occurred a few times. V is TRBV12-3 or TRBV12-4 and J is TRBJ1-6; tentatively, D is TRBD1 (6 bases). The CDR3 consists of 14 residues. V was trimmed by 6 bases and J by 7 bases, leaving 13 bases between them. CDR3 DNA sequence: TGTGCCAGCAGCATGGGACAAGGGAATTCACCCCTCCACTTT. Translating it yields CASSMGQGNSPLHF.

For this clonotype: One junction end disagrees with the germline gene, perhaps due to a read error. The CDR3 DNA reads TGTGCCCACCGCAGAGGGGGGGAAGGGAACACTGGAGCTTTCTTT. Protein: CAHRRGGEGNTGAFF. V gene TRBV10-3 combines with J gene TRBJ1-1, with D perhaps TRBD1 (6 bases). In germline, CDR1 is ENHRY, CDR2 SYGVKD. This CDR3 region has 15 residues.

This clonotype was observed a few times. The CDR3 here is CASSGTRGRLYNSPLHF. CDR3 in DNA: TGTGCCAGCAGTGGAACGCGGGGGCGCCTATATAATTCACCCCTCCACTTT. This sequence joins TRBV28 and TRBJ1-6; D possibly corresponds to TRBD1 (6 bases). This CDR3 has 17 amino acids. Per germline, CDR1 MDHEN and CDR2 SYDVKM. V was cut by 5 bases and J by 4 bases, with 18 bases left in between.

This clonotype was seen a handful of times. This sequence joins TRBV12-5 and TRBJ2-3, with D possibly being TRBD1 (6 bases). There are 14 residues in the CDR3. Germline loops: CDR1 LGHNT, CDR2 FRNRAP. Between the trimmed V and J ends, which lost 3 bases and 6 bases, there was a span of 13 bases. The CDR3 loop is CASGFGQHGDTQYF. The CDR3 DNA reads TGTGCTAGTGGTTTTGGACAGCACGGGGATACGCAGTATTTT.

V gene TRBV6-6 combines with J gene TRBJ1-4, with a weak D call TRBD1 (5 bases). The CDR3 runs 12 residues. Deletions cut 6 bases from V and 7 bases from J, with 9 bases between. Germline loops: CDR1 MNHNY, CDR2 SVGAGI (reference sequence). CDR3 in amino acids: CASRLGTEKLFF. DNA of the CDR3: TGTGCCAGCAGGCTAGGGACTGAAAAACTGTTTTTT.

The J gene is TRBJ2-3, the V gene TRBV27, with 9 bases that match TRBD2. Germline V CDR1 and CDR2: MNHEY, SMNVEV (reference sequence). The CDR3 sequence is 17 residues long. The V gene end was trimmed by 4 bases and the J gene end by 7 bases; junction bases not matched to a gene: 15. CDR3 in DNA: TGTGCCAGCAGTTCCCGCTGGCGGGAGGGCCGGGTGTATACGCAGTATTTT. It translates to CASSSRWREGRVYTQYF.

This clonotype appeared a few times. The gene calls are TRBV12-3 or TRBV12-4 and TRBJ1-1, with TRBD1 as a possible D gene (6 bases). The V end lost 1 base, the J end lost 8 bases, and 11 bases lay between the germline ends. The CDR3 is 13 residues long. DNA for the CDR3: TGTGCCAGCAGTTTAGACAGGGTAGGAGAAGCTTTCTTT. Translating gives CASSLDRVGEAFF.

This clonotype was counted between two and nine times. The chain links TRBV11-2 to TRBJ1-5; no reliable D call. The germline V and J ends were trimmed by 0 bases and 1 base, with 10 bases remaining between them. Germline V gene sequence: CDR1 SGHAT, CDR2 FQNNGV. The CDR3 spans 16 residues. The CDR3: CASSLDLSRSNQPQHF. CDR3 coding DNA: TGTGCCAGCAGCTTAGATCTTAGCAGGAGCAATCAGCCCCAGCATTTT.

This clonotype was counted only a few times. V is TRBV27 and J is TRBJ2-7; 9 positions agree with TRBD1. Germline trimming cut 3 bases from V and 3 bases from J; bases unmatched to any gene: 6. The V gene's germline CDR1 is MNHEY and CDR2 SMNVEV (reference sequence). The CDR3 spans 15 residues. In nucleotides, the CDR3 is TGTGCCAGCAGTTTCGGGACAGGGAACGGCTACGAGCAGTACTTC. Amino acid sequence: CASSFGTGNGYEQYF.

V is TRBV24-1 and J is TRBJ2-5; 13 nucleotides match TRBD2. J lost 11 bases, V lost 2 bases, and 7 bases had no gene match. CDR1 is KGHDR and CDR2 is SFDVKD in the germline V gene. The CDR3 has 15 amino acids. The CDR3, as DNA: TGTGCCACCAGTGATTGGACTAGCGGGAGTTCTGAGCAGTACTTC. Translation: CATSDWTSGSSEQYF.